Following are 10 T cell receptor beta chains from one sample sequenced in a study of T-cell reconstitution after alpha-beta-depleted transplantation in children. Unique molecular identifiers were incorporated during preparation of the TCRbeta library. TCRdb fed the PCR reads into MiXCR, producing one record per CDR3 protein. Of 700,000 to 850,000 distinct CDR3 sequences in the sample, 16% were seen once. This specimen was PBMCs, mostly from graft donor cells, taken 360 days after TCRalphabeta/CD19-depleted stem cell transplant. The receptor source for this set is a male patient under 18 who had a stem cell transplant for acute lymphoblastic leukemia, so the T cells may come from the graft donor.

The chain joins TRBV18 to TRBJ2-7, with 9 nucleotides matching TRBD2. The CDR3 sequence is 17 residues long. Germline values: CDR1 KGHSH, CDR2 LQKENI. The ends lost 2 bases at V and 3 bases at J; junction bases unmatched: 11. The CDR3 region is CASSPFALAGPVYEQYF. The CDR3, as DNA: TGTGCCAGCTCACCATTTGCTCTAGCGGGACCCGTCTACGAGCAGTACTTC.

This clonotype was seen a handful of times. V and J are TRBV15 and TRBJ1-1, with D hard to call. V lost 1 base, J lost 8 bases, and 11 bases lay in between. Germline-derived CDR1 and CDR2 are LNHNV and YYDKDF (reference sequence). This CDR3 contains 13 residues. The CDR3 protein is CATSRVYTVEAFF. The CDR3 DNA reads as TGTGCCACCAGCAGAGTATATACTGTAGAAGCTTTCTTT.

J is TRBJ1-2 and V is TRBV12-3 or TRBV12-4; TRBD1 matches at 10 bases. This CDR3 spans 15 amino acids. Trimming at V came to 7 bases and at J to 6 bases, leaving 11 bases not matched to a gene. For the CDR3, the DNA is TGTGCCAGCATCGCCGGGACAGGGGAGTCGAATGGCTACACCTTC. Protein sequence: CASIAGTGESNGYTF.

This clonotype was recorded a few times. The J gene is TRBJ2-3, the V gene TRBV20-1; no clear D. Trimming removed 0 bases from V and 3 bases from J, with 16 bases in between. In germline, CDR1 is DFQATT, CDR2 SNEGSKA (reference sequence). The CDR3 has 16 residues. The DNA for the CDR3 is TGCAGTGCTAGAGATCGGTACCTTAAGAGGACAGATACGCAGTATTTT. This codes for CSARDRYLKRTDTQYF.

This clonotype was recorded a few times. The chain links TRBV7-6 to TRBJ2-3; D unresolved. CDR1 is SGHVS, CDR2 FNYEAQ, per germline. The length of the CDR3 is 15 residues. V was clipped by 1 base and J by 1 base, with 9 bases between them. CDR3 in DNA: TGTGCCAGCAGCTTAGGCGGTTACGGCACAGATACGCAGTATTTT. Encoded protein: CASSLGGYGTDTQYF.

This clonotype was detected only a few times. This chain links TRBV5-1 with TRBJ2-7, with 7 bases lining up with TRBD1. The V segment lost 4 bases and the J segment 1 base; nucleotides outside the gene matches: 11. CDR1 and CDR2 from the germline V gene are SGHRS and YFSETQ. This CDR3 is built from 16 residues. CDR3 sequence: CASSPGQAPLSYEQYF. The CDR3 DNA is TGCGCCAGCAGCCCCGGACAGGCCCCACTTTCCTACGAGCAGTACTTC.

In this sample, this clonotype turned up a few times. The J gene is TRBJ2-7, the V gene TRBV20-1; D remains ambiguous. Germline loops: CDR1 DFQATT, CDR2 SNEGSKA (reference sequence). This CDR3 has 13 residues. The ends were cut back, 4 bases at V and 0 bases at J, with 10 bases in the middle. The CDR3 DNA reads TGCAGTGCTAATCAGATGGGCTCCTACGAGCAGTACTTC. Translation: CSANQMGSYEQYF.

This clonotype was picked up a small number of times. The chain joins TRBV6-4 to TRBJ2-1; D perhaps matches TRBD2 (6 bases). The CDR3 extends over 15 amino acids. Germline V gene data show CDR1 as MRHNA and CDR2 as SNTAGT. V lost 2 bases and J lost 3, with 11 bases in between. The CDR3 bases are TGTGCCAGCAGTGACACCGGGACTGACTACAATGAGCAGTTCTTC. Protein product: CASSDTGTDYNEQFF.

The table lists this clonotype with a few counts. The chain recombines TRBV4-1 with TRBJ2-1; 9 bases are shared with TRBD1. The CDR3 sequence is 16 residues long. V lost 2 bases to trimming and J lost 6 bases; unmatched junction nucleotides: 8. The germline V gene has CDR1 MGHRA and CDR2 YSYEKL. Written as DNA, the CDR3 is TGCGCCAGCAGCCAACCACAGGGGGCGTTTTCCAATGAGCAGTTCTTC. It codes for CASSQPQGAFSNEQFF.

This clonotype came up a few times. The rearrangement links TRBV2 to TRBJ2-1; D may match TRBD1 or TRBD2 (5 bases each). The length of the CDR3 is 14 residues. CDR1 and CDR2 from the germline V gene are SNHLY and FYNNEI. V lost 9 bases, J lost 0 bases, and 12 bases lay in between. The DNA for the CDR3 is TGTGCCAGGGGGGTCCGGGACTCCTACAATGAGCAGTTCTTC. Translation: CARGVRDSYNEQFF.